This T cell receptor (beta chain) was documented in a study of blood T cell repertoires in COVID-19. The wider study: Sites in the United States, Italy and Spain provided acute and convalescent COVID-19 samples.

The repertoire was sequenced with immunoSEQ multiplex PCR; TCRdb's copy has only in-frame clones and lacks some. The table has approximately 340,000 clones, around 83% seen once. Trimming removed 1 base from V and 8 bases from J, with 23 bases in between. CDR3 length equals 17 residues. Looked up from germline, CDR1 is LGHNA and CDR2 is YNFKEQ. This clone has a handful of counts. Sequences were obtained from peripheral blood. This sequence joins TRBV4-2 and TRBJ1-2; D may be TRBD1 (6 bases). This TCR came from a man under 40 with active or convalescent COVID-19. CDR3 bases: TGTGCCAGCAGCCAAGGTTATACGGGGGGCCCTCGCTGGGGCTACACCTTC. It is translated as CASSQGYTGGPRWGYTF.